The source of this TCR beta chain is a study of OX40 agonist ivuxolimab in advanced cancers. The CDR3 extends over 15 amino acids. The V segment lost 5 bases and the J segment 4 bases; nucleotides outside the gene matches: 7. Germline V gives CDR1 SGHAT, CDR2 FQDESV (reference sequence). TCRdb keeps only in-frame clones here, not all; method: immunoSEQ multiplex PCR. There are about 83,000 clones in the sample; approximately 88% occur only once, and 6.5% to 8% lies in the top ten. This clone was counted a single time. The origin of this receptor is an adult with an advanced solid tumor such as melanoma, head and neck, liver or kidney cancer. Sequences were derived from CD4+ or CD8+ T cells sorted from blood, sampled in a trial of the OX40 agonist ivuxolimab. This chain links TRBV11-1 with TRBJ2-2; TRBD1 agrees at 7 bases. The CDR3 reads CASSPRTGPTGELFF. CDR3 coding DNA: TGTGCCAGCAGCCCACGGACAGGACCCACCGGGGAGCTGTTTTTT.